These 32 T cell receptor beta chains originate from one sample sequenced in a study of shared clonotypes between healthy human individuals. The repertoire was sequenced with immunoSEQ multiplex PCR; TCRdb's copy has only in-frame clones and lacks some. The data contain 2 million to 2.5 million clones, 90% to 96% of them seen just once; the ten biggest clones take up 0.1% to 0.15%. What was sequenced was naive CD4+ T cells sorted from blood. Subset: CD45RA+ positively selected. The receptors were sampled from a man aged 18 to 30 in good health.

V and J are TRBV2 and TRBJ2-2; D is unclear. V was pared by 4 bases and J by 6 bases, with 12 bases between. The CDR3 loop spans 14 amino acids. The germline gives CDR1 SNHLY, CDR2 FYNNEI. The CDR3 nucleotides are TGTGCCAGCAGTGTTCTCCCTGGCCCCGGGGAGCTGTTTTTT. Protein: CASSVLPGPGELFF. The variable domain in full, completed from reference TRBV2 and TRBJ2-2, reads EPEVTQTPSHQVTQMGQEVILRCVPISNHLYFYWYRQILGQKVEFLVSFYNNEISEKSEIFDDQFSVERPDGSNFTLKIRSTKLEDSAMYFCASSVLPGPGELFFGEGSRLTVL.

J is TRBJ1-2 and V is TRBV11-3; 9 nucleotides match TRBD1. This CDR3 comprises 16 residues. In germline, CDR1 is SGHNT, CDR2 YENEEA. J gave up 7 bases and V 6 bases, and 15 bases lay outside the gene matches. CDR3 bases: TGTGCCAGCAGGGCCCGACCCCCCCGGACAGGGGTTGGCTACACCTTC. Protein sequence: CASRARPPRTGVGYTF.

The V call is TRBV10-3, the J call TRBJ2-3; unclear D gene. The CDR3 loop spans 14 amino acids. Trimming pared 2 bases from V and 6 bases from J, leaving 12 bases between. Germline CDR1 and CDR2: ENHRY and SYGVKD. In DNA form, the CDR3 reads TGTGCCATCAGTGAGGACGGTTTTTCCGATACGCAGTATTTT. Residues: CAISEDGFSDTQYF.

Of note for this clone: The sample has other DNA sequences that encode this CDR3 too. The chain's CDR3 is CASSPGQGTYEQYF. The CDR3 DNA sequence: TGTGCCAGCTCACCGGGACAGGGGACCTACGAGCAGTACTTC. This rearrangement joins TRBV18 to TRBJ2-7, with TRBD1 identical over 10 bases. J was trimmed by 2 bases and V by 3 bases; bases with no gene match: 1. Germline CDR1 and CDR2: KGHSH and LQKENI. The CDR3 is made up of 14 amino acids.

V is TRBV6-5 and J is TRBJ1-6, with D possibly being TRBD1 (5 bases). CDR3 size: 14 residues. Germline CDR1 is MNHEY and CDR2 is SVGAGI. Trimming stripped 5 bases from V and 7 bases from J, with 12 bases between. CDR3 sequence (DNA): TGTGCCAGCAGTGGGGAAGGGGTAAATTCACCCCTCCACTTT. Protein product: CASSGEGVNSPLHF.

The chain carries TRBV7-9 and TRBJ1-6, with D possibly matching TRBD1 (6 bases). The V and J ends lost 2 bases and 14 bases respectively, with 16 bases between them. The CDR3 sequence is 14 residues long. Germline values: CDR1 SEHNR, CDR2 FQNEAQ (reference sequence). The CDR3 loop reads CASSLTLGQTALHF. The CDR3 nucleotides are TGTGCCAGCAGCTTAACTTTGGGACAAACCGCCCTCCACTTT.

The rearrangement links TRBV30 to TRBJ1-1; D not resolved. The CDR3 runs to 11 residues. Trimming removed 8 bases at V and 0 bases at J, with 7 bases between. CDR1 and CDR2 (germline): GTSNPN, SVGIG (reference sequence). The CDR3 region is CASLMNTEAFF. The CDR3 nucleotides are TGTGCCAGTCTAATGAACACTGAAGCTTTCTTT.

The chain recombines TRBV6-5 with TRBJ2-2; D may be TRBD1 (7 bases). With 6 bases removed from V and 7 bases from J, the gap between germline ends came to 12 bases. The germline gives CDR1 MNHEY, CDR2 SVGAGI. The CDR3 has 13 amino acids. The CDR3 sequence: CASSRGVNGELFF. The DNA of the CDR3 is TGTGCCAGCAGCAGGGGGGTGAACGGGGAGCTGTTTTTT.

The V call is TRBV15, the J call TRBJ2-5, with D possibly being TRBD2 (5 bases). The V end lost 7 bases, the J end lost 4 bases, and 13 bases lay between the germline ends. Per germline, CDR1 LNHNV and CDR2 YYDKDF (reference sequence). This CDR3 is 13 amino acids long. CDR3 sequence reads: CATNAGTGETQYF. The CDR3 nucleotides read TGTGCCACCAACGCGGGTACCGGAGAGACCCAGTACTTC.

CDR3 loop: CASNPSLAKNIQYF. Here the CDR3 DNA reads TGTGCCAGCAACCCATCCCTAGCCAAAAACATTCAGTACTTC. The chain combines TRBV6-6 with TRBJ2-4; D gene uncertain. The CDR3 loop spans 14 amino acids. Per the germline V gene, CDR1 is MNHNY and CDR2 is SVGAGI (reference sequence). Trimming cost V 7 bases and J 0 bases, with 10 bases left between them.

A remark on this clone: The same CDR3 can be traced to other DNA sequences in this sample. This sequence joins TRBV5-1 and TRBJ1-1, with TRBD1 matching over 7 bases. This CDR3 is 13 amino acids long. Trimming at V came to 1 base and at J to 5 bases, leaving 2 bases not matched to a gene. Germline assignment: CDR1 SGHRS and CDR2 YFSETQ. CDR3 sequence: CASSLRQGTEAFF. The CDR3 DNA reads as TGCGCCAGCAGCTTGAGACAGGGTACTGAAGCTTTCTTT. Drawing the rest from reference TRBV5-1 and TRBJ1-1, the complete variable domain is KAGVTQTPRYLIKTRGQQVTLSCSPISGHRSVSWYQQTPGQGLQFLFEYFSETQRNKGNFPGRFSGRQFSNSRSEMNVSTLELGDSALYLCASSLRQGTEAFFGQGTRLTVV.

This sequence joins TRBV5-1 and TRBJ1-3; the match to TRBD1 covers 10 bases. From germline, CDR1 is SGHRS and CDR2 YFSETQ. With 7 bases clipped from V and 0 bases from J, the junction kept 7 bases outside the gene matches. The CDR3 sequence is 16 residues long. The CDR3 DNA reads as TGCGCCAGCTCCGGGACAGGGGTCAGCTCTGGAAACACCATATATTTT. It yields the protein CASSGTGVSSGNTIYF.

This chain uses TRBV6-1 with TRBJ1-6; no clear D gene. This CDR3 is 13 amino acids long. V was cut by 7 bases and J by 7 bases, with 11 bases left in between. Germline lookup yields CDR1 MNHNS and CDR2 SASEGT. This CDR3 reads CASNDPGNSPLHF. The DNA for the CDR3 is TGTGCCAGCAACGACCCGGGCAATTCACCCCTCCACTTT.

The chain combines TRBV11-2 with TRBJ2-1, with TRBD2 matching over 7 bases. The V segment lost 5 bases and the J segment 0 bases; nucleotides outside the gene matches: 4. Per germline, CDR1 SGHAT and CDR2 FQNNGV. CDR3 length equals 15 residues. The CDR3 spells CASSPGGSSYNEQFF. The CDR3 DNA follows: TGTGCCAGCAGCCCCGGCGGGAGCTCCTACAATGAGCAGTTCTTC.

The V and J genes are TRBV5-4 and TRBJ1-6; D is possibly TRBD1 (5 bases). Trimming left V 3 bases short and J 8 bases short, with 9 bases between. CDR3 length equals 13 residues. CDR1 SGHNT and CDR2 YYREEE come from the germline V gene (reference sequence). Here the CDR3 reads CASSWIGDSPLHF. Here the CDR3 DNA reads TGTGCCAGCAGCTGGATAGGGGATTCACCCCTCCACTTT.

A remark on this clone: This sample includes further DNA sequences coding for the same CDR3. The genes are TRBV5-6 and TRBJ1-5, with D possibly matching TRBD1 (5 bases). This CDR3 comprises 13 residues. V was pared by 3 bases and J by 1 base, with 5 bases between. In germline, CDR1 is SGHDT, CDR2 YYEEEE. The CDR3: CASSSGSNQPQHF. In DNA, the CDR3 is TGTGCCAGCAGCTCAGGGAGCAATCAGCCCCAGCATTTT.

The chain carries TRBV7-2 and TRBJ1-4; no firm D call. Germline V CDR1 and CDR2: SGHTA, FQGNSA. The V end lost 5 bases, the J end lost 3 bases, and 13 bases lay between the germline ends. The CDR3 sequence is 15 residues long. CDR3 coding DNA: TGTGCCAGCAGCCCCACGGGTTCGGCTAATGAAAAACTGTTTTTT. Its protein product is CASSPTGSANEKLFF.

The chain links TRBV18 to TRBJ1-6, with 9 bases aligning to TRBD1. V shed 8 bases, J shed 6 bases, and the junction held 8 bases outside the gene matches. CDR1 is KGHSH and CDR2 is LQKENI in the germline V gene. CDR3 length: 15 amino acids. CDR3 sequence reads: CASARDRVVNSPLHF. In DNA, the CDR3 is TGTGCCAGCGCTCGGGACAGGGTCGTTAATTCACCCCTCCACTTT.

This clone is a singleton in its sample. Different DNA sequences within this sample yield the same CDR3. V is TRBV5-4 and J is TRBJ2-2; no clear D. The CDR3 totals 16 residues. Trimming took off 0 bases at V and 0 bases at J, with 9 bases between the two ends. Germline CDR1 SGHNT, CDR2 YYREEE (reference sequence). Here the CDR3 DNA reads TGTGCCAGCAGCTTGGGTGGGTCCGCGAACACCGGGGAGCTGTTTTTT. This codes for CASSLGGSANTGELFF.

The chain joins TRBV6-4 to TRBJ2-7, with 9 bases matching TRBD2. CDR1 is MRHNA, CDR2 SNTAGT, per germline. CDR3 length: 17 amino acids. V shed 5 bases, J shed 2 bases, and the junction held 13 bases outside the gene matches. CDR3 amino acids: CASSTKSSGRFPYEQYF. The CDR3 DNA follows: TGTGCCAGCAGTACTAAATCAAGCGGGAGGTTCCCCTACGAGCAGTACTTC.

This chain links TRBV7-9 with TRBJ2-5, with 7 positions matching TRBD1. CDR3 length: 14 amino acids. Germline loops: CDR1 SEHNR, CDR2 FQNEAQ (reference sequence). Germline trimming cut 5 bases from V and 1 base from J; bases unmatched to any gene: 4. The CDR3 sequence: CASSLGQAQETQYF. CDR3 DNA: TGTGCCAGCAGCCTCGGACAGGCCCAAGAGACCCAGTACTTC. Full variable domain (missing parts from reference TRBV7-9 and TRBJ2-5): DTGVSQNPRHKITKRGQNVTFRCDPISEHNRLYWYRQTLGQGPEFLTYFQNEAQLEKSRLLSDRFSAERPKGSFSTLEIQRTEQGDSAMYLCASSLGQAQETQYFGPGTRLLVL.

V is TRBV25-1 and J is TRBJ1-1; D remains unclear. CDR1 is MGHDK, CDR2 SYGVNS, per germline. This CDR3 region has 13 residues. With 2 bases removed from V and 0 bases from J, the gap between germline ends came to 4 bases. The DNA for the CDR3 is TGTGCCAGCAGTGAAAACGTGAACACTGAAGCTTTCTTT. Translation: CASSENVNTEAFF.

The chain carries TRBV5-1 and TRBJ2-3; 7 nucleotides agree with TRBD2. Germline V gene sequence: CDR1 SGHRS, CDR2 YFSETQ. The CDR3 is 18 residues long. V trimming: 4 bases; J trimming: 2 bases; junction bases outside the gene matches: 16. CDR3 DNA: TGCGCCAGCAGCCCAAGACTGGTAAAGCGGGGACCCACAGATACGCAGTATTTT. Residues: CASSPRLVKRGPTDTQYF.

V usage is TRBV19 and J usage is TRBJ1-5; D remains unclear. V was cut by 0 bases and J by 7 bases, with 13 bases left in between. The CDR3 consists of 15 residues. The V gene's germline CDR1 is LNHDA and CDR2 SQIVND (reference sequence). The chain's CDR3 is CASSIDRVGIQPQHF. Here the CDR3 DNA reads TGTGCCAGTAGTATAGATCGGGTGGGAATCCAGCCCCAGCATTTT.

This chain connects TRBV7-2 to TRBJ2-5; 7 nucleotides line up with TRBD1. Looked up from germline, CDR1 is SGHTA and CDR2 is FQGNSA. V shed 5 bases and J 3 bases; nucleotides not matched to a gene: 15. The CDR3 covers 17 residues. Here the CDR3 reads CASSRSVFTGTEETQYF. CDR3 DNA: TGTGCCAGCAGCCGTAGTGTTTTTACCGGGACAGAAGAGACCCAGTACTTC.

The chain has TRBV7-9 and TRBJ2-6; D remains unclear. The CDR3 covers 17 residues. With 7 bases removed from V and 0 bases from J, the gap between germline ends came to 16 bases. The germline V gene has CDR1 SEHNR and CDR2 FQNEAQ (reference sequence). CDR3 residues: CASNDRIASSGANVLTF. The CDR3 bases are TGTGCCAGCAATGATCGGATTGCGAGCTCTGGGGCCAACGTCCTGACTTTC.

The chain joins TRBV18 to TRBJ2-7; no clear D gene. Trimming cost V 2 bases and J 5 bases, with 10 bases left between them. This CDR3 region has 13 residues. Germline V CDR1 and CDR2: KGHSH, LQKENI. The CDR3 sequence is CASSPIQADEQYF. The CDR3 DNA follows: TGTGCCAGCTCACCAATCCAGGCCGACGAGCAGTACTTC.

The V gene is TRBV4-1, the J gene TRBJ2-2; D is undetermined. Germline values: CDR1 MGHRA, CDR2 YSYEKL. The V end lost 0 bases, the J end lost 2 bases, and 13 bases lay between the germline ends. The CDR3 has 17 residues. The CDR3 coding sequence is TGCGCCAGCAGCCAAGACCCCTCCAGGCTTAACACCGGGGAGCTGTTTTTT. It translates to CASSQDPSRLNTGELFF.

The genes are TRBV29-1 and TRBJ2-3, with 12 positions matching TRBD2. Germline-derived CDR1 and CDR2 are SQVTM and ANQGSEA. The V and J ends lost 1 base and 1 base, in that order; junction bases with no gene match: 6. This CDR3 region has 17 residues. CDR3 protein: CSVEGGASGGGTDTQYF. CDR3 nucleotide sequence: TGCAGCGTTGAAGGAGGTGCTAGCGGGGGGGGCACAGATACGCAGTATTTT.

This clone came up once. The genes are TRBV29-1 and TRBJ2-1, with unresolved D. Trimming took 5 bases from V and 8 from J, leaving 10 bases between them. The CDR3 runs to 11 residues. Germline loops: CDR1 SQVTM, CDR2 ANQGSEA. CDR3 sequence reads: CSVNFPYEQFF. CDR3 DNA sequence: TGCAGCGTTAATTTTCCCTATGAGCAGTTCTTC.

V and J are TRBV28 and TRBJ1-1; no clear D. V gave up 6 bases and J gave up 2 bases, with 4 bases separating them. Per the germline V gene, CDR1 is MDHEN and CDR2 is SYDVKM. CDR3 length equals 11 residues. The CDR3 here is CASRANTEAFF. CDR3 sequence (DNA): TGTGCCAGCAGAGCCAACACTGAAGCTTTCTTT.

This clone was counted a single time. This chain links TRBV7-2 with TRBJ2-5, with D possibly being TRBD2 (7 bases). The germline CDR1 and CDR2 sequences are SGHTA and FQGNSA. The CDR3 spans 16 residues. Trimming took off 3 bases at V and 4 bases at J, with 18 bases between the two ends. This CDR3 reads CASSFLTGTGGETQYF. CDR3 nucleotide sequence: TGTGCCAGCAGCTTCCTCACAGGGACGGGGGGAGAGACCCAGTACTTC.